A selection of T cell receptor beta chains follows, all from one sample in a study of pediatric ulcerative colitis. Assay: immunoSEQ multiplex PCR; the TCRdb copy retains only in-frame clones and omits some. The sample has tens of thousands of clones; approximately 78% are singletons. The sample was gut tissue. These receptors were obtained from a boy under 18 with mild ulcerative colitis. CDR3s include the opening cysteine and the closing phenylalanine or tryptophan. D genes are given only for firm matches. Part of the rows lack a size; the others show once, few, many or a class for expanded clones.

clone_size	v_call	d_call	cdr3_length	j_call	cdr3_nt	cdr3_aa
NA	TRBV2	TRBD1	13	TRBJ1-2	TGTGCCTTGCTTCTGGACAGGGGCTATGGCTACACCTTC	CALLLDRGYGYTF
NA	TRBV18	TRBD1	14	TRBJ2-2	TGTGCCAGCTCGCAGACAGGGCCCACCGGGGAGCTGTTTTTT	CASSQTGPTGELFF
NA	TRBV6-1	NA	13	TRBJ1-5	TGTGCCAGCAACGTCAACGGGCGCCAGCCCCAGCATTTT	CASNVNGRQPQHF
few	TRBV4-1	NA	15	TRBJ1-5	TGCGCCAGCAGCCAATCGGACGGGAACAATCAGCCCCAGCATTTT	CASSQSDGNNQPQHF
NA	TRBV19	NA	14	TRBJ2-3	TGTGCCAGTAGTAAAAGGACTAGCACAGATACGCAGTATTTT	CASSKRTSTDTQYF
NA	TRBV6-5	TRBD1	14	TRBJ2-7	TGTGCCAGCAGTTACCGCGGGACAGGGGGCGAGCAGTACTTC	CASSYRGTGGEQYF
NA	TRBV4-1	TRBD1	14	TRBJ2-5	TGCGCCAGCAGAGTGACAGGGGCACACGAGACCCAGTACTTC	CASRVTGAHETQYF
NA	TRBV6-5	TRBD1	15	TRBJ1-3	TGTGCCAGCAGTTACAGGGACAGGGGAGGAAACACCATATATTTT	CASSYRDRGGNTIYF
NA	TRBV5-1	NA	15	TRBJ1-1	TGCGCCAGCAGCTTGGAGGGGGTAACGAACACTGAAGCTTTCTTT	CASSLEGVTNTEAFF
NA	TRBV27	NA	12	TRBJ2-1	TGTGCCAGCGCCTTAACCTACAATGAGCAGTTCTTC	CASALTYNEQFF
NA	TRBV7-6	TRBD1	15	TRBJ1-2	TGTGCCAGCAGCTTAACCCCCACAGGGGAGGCTGGCTACACCTTC	CASSLTPTGEAGYTF
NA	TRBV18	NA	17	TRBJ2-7	TGTGCCAGCTCACCACTTGCGGGGTCAGGGATCTCCTACGAGCAGTACTTC	CASSPLAGSGISYEQYF
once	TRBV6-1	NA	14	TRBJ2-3	TGTGCCAGCAGGCGGGGGCCATACACAGATACGCAGTATTTT	CASRRGPYTDTQYF
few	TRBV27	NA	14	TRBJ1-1	TGTGCCAGCAGTTTATTGGGGGGCAACACTGAAGCTTTCTTT	CASSLLGGNTEAFF
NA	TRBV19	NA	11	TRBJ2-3	TGTGCCAGTAGCAGTTTAGGTACGCAGTATTTT	CASSSLGTQYF
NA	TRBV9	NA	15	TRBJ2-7	TGTGCCAGCAGCGTAGGCCTGAGATCGTCTTACGAGCAGTACTTC	CASSVGLRSSYEQYF
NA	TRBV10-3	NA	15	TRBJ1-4	TGTGCCATCAGTGAGTCTTTGGGGGGCCGTGAAAAACTGTTTTTT	CAISESLGGREKLFF
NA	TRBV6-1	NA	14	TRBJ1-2	TGTGCCAGCAGGGGGGGATCGGCTAACTATGGCTACACCTTC	CASRGGSANYGYTF
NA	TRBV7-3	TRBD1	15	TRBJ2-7	TGTGCCAGCAGCTTAACTGGGACAGGATTTTACGAGCAGTACTTC	CASSLTGTGFYEQYF
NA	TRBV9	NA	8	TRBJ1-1	TGTGCCCCTAATGAAGCTTTCTTT	CAPNEAFF
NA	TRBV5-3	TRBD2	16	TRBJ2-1	TGTGCCAGAAGCTTGGCTACTAGCGGGGGCCTCAATGAGCAGTTCTTC	CARSLATSGGLNEQFF
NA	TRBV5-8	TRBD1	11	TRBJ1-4	TGTGCCAGCAGCTTCTATGGGGACAGCTCTTTT	CASSFYGDSSF
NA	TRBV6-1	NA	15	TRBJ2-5	TGTGCCAGCAGTGAACAGGGGCAGCGTAGGGAGACCCAGTACTTC	CASSEQGQRRETQYF